Below are 17 T cell receptor beta chains sequenced from a single sample in a study of blood T cell repertoires in COVID-19. The data were produced by immunoSEQ multiplex PCR, yet TCRdb's version contains in-frame clones alone and is incomplete. Among 43,000 or so clones listed, more than 85% were seen once. Specimen: peripheral blood. These receptors were collected from a human donor in a cohort sampled during active COVID-19.

This clone was seen a single time. This sequence joins TRBV7-2 and TRBJ2-5; TRBD1 matches at 8 bases. Germline V gene lookup returns CDR1 SGHTA and CDR2 FQGNSA. Losses at the gene ends were 2 bases for V and 5 bases for J; bases not matched to a gene: 13. The CDR3 runs 17 residues. The CDR3 nucleotides are TGTGCCAGCAGCTTAACTAGAGGTCAGGGGGCTTATGAGACCCAGTACTTC. It encodes CASSLTRGQGAYETQYF.

This clone is a singleton in its sample. This chain joins TRBV7-2 and TRBJ1-5, with 10 positions matching TRBD1. In germline, CDR1 is SGHTA, CDR2 FQGNSA. The ends lost 5 bases at V and 4 bases at J; junction bases unmatched: 5. The CDR3 is 15 amino acids. CDR3 protein: CASSLDRGRNQPQHF. The CDR3 region has the DNA TGTGCCAGCAGCCTCGACAGGGGGCGAAATCAGCCCCAGCATTTT. Combining the CDR3 with reference TRBV7-2 and TRBJ1-5 gives the whole variable domain GAGVSQSPSNKVTEKGKDVELRCDPISGHTALYWYRQSLGQGLEFLIYFQGNSAPDKSGLPSDRFSAERTGGSVSTLTIQRTQQEDSAVYLCASSLDRGRNQPQHFGDGTRLSIL.

The gene calls are TRBV6-2 or TRBV6-3 and TRBJ2-2; tentative D call: TRBD1 (6 bases). The CDR3 has 16 residues. Germline CDR1 MNHEY, CDR2 SVGEGT. V gave up 2 bases and J gave up 6 bases, with 16 bases separating them. The CDR3 DNA reads as TGTGCCAGCAGTTACGAGGGGGACACCACACCCGGGGAGCTGTTTTTT. Translation gives CASSYEGDTTPGELFF.

The chain couples TRBV6-5 to TRBJ1-2; the D gene is possibly TRBD1 (6 bases). Trimming shortened V by 6 bases and J by 7 bases, and 12 bases separated the two germline ends. CDR1 MNHEY and CDR2 SVGAGI come from the germline V gene. This CDR3 is built from 12 residues. CDR3 sequence: CASSGQPPGYTF. The CDR3, as DNA: TGTGCCAGCAGCGGACAGCCCCCTGGCTACACCTTC.

The V gene is TRBV14, the J gene TRBJ1-2; D not certain. The V end lost 4 bases, the J end lost 11 bases, and 17 bases lay between the germline ends. Germline CDR1 and CDR2: SGHDN and FVKESK. The CDR3 is made up of 13 amino acids. CDR3 sequence reads: CASSRWKATGYTF. In DNA form, the CDR3 reads TGTGCCAGCAGCCGCTGGAAGGCGACGGGTTACACCTTC.

The chain is built from TRBV28 and TRBJ2-7; D is undetermined. Trimming shortened V by 5 bases and J by 5 bases, and 10 bases separated the two germline ends. Looked up from germline, CDR1 is MDHEN and CDR2 is SYDVKM. The CDR3 has 12 residues. The CDR3 sequence is CASSPRFDEQYF. As DNA, the CDR3 is TGTGCCAGCAGTCCTCGGTTTGACGAGCAGTACTTC.

The CDR3 DNA reads as TGTGCCAGTAGTATAGCCCCCGTTGGGGGGAACAGGCGGGCCTACGAGCAGTACTTC. Protein sequence: CASSIAPVGGNRRAYEQYF. The rearrangement joins TRBV19 to TRBJ2-7; D possibly corresponds to TRBD2 (6 bases). The CDR3 runs to 19 residues. Trimming removed 1 base from V and 2 bases from J, with 24 bases in between. CDR1 and CDR2 from the germline V gene are LNHDA and SQIVND (reference sequence).

The genes are TRBV5-1 and TRBJ1-2; possibly TRBD1 for D (5 bases). CDR3 length: 15 amino acids. CDR1 is SGHRS and CDR2 is YFSETQ in the germline V gene. Trimming shortened V by 0 bases and J by 7 bases, and 16 bases separated the two germline ends. CDR3 in DNA: TGCGCCAGCAGCTTGGACGGCAGGGCCCCGGGTGGCTACACCTTC. Translating it yields CASSLDGRAPGGYTF. The full variable domain, rest sourced from reference TRBV5-1 and TRBJ1-2, is KAGVTQTPRYLIKTRGQQVTLSCSPISGHRSVSWYQQTPGQGLQFLFEYFSETQRNKGNFPGRFSGRQFSNSRSEMNVSTLELGDSALYLCASSLDGRAPGGYTFGSGTRLTVV.

The V and J genes are TRBV7-9 and TRBJ2-5; 12 bases are shared with TRBD1. This CDR3 has 15 amino acids. In germline, CDR1 is SEHNR, CDR2 FQNEAQ (reference sequence). With V trimmed by 4 bases and J by 5 bases, 5 bases remained unmatched. This CDR3 is CASSSGTGGSETQYF. The CDR3 DNA reads TGTGCCAGCAGCTCCGGGACAGGGGGCAGTGAGACCCAGTACTTC.

The chain employs TRBV4-1 and TRBJ2-3; D unresolved. Looked up from germline, CDR1 is MGHRA and CDR2 is YSYEKL. V shed 2 bases and J shed 2 bases, with 8 bases lying between them. The CDR3 totals 14 residues. CDR3: CASSQYGPTDTQYF. In nucleotides, the CDR3 is TGCGCCAGCAGCCAATATGGCCCCACAGATACGCAGTATTTT.

The rearrangement links TRBV9 to TRBJ2-2, with 11 bases identical to TRBD2. The CDR3 loop spans 17 amino acids. With V trimmed by 4 bases and J by 6 bases, 11 bases remained unmatched. The germline gives CDR1 SGDLS, CDR2 YYNGEE. The chain's CDR3 is CASSRLAGRPVPGELFF. The CDR3 nucleotides read TGTGCCAGCAGCCGACTAGCGGGAAGGCCCGTCCCCGGGGAGCTGTTTTTT.

The chain uses TRBV3-1 (or the pseudogene TRBV3-2) and TRBJ2-5; D is possibly TRBD1 (6 bases). Germline V lookup: CDR1 LGHDT, CDR2 YNNKEL (reference sequence). The V gene lost 1 base and the J gene lost 5 bases, with 14 bases spanning the gap. The CDR3 loop spans 15 amino acids. This CDR3 is CASSQVVGAGETQYF. CDR3 nucleotide sequence: TGTGCCAGCAGCCAAGTCGTGGGGGCCGGGGAGACCCAGTACTTC.

CDR3 amino acids: CASSIKAEESSYEQYF. CDR3 DNA: TGTGCCAGCAGCATTAAAGCGGAAGAGTCCTCCTACGAGCAGTACTTC. The genes are TRBV5-4 and TRBJ2-7; tentatively, D is TRBD2 (5 bases). The germline V gene encodes CDR1 SGHNT and CDR2 YYREEE (reference sequence). V was shortened by 4 bases and J by 0 bases, with 17 bases between the two germline ends. CDR3 length equals 16 residues.

CDR3 nucleotides: TGTGCCAGCAGCCAGGCCGGCACAGATACGCAGTATTTT. It translates to CASSQAGTDTQYF. V gene TRBV3-1 (or the pseudogene TRBV3-2) combines with J gene TRBJ2-3; D is uncertain. The CDR3 totals 13 residues. The germline V gene encodes CDR1 LGHDT and CDR2 YNNKEL (reference sequence). Trimming stripped 3 bases from V and 1 base from J, with 5 bases between.

The chain recombines TRBV6-6 with TRBJ1-5; 12 positions match TRBD1. There are 17 residues in the CDR3. Germline V gene data show CDR1 as MNHNY and CDR2 as SVGAGI (reference sequence). V gave up 5 bases and J gave up 5 bases; unmatched junction bases: 10. This CDR3 reads CASSPMGQGANYQPQHF. The CDR3 DNA reads as TGTGCCAGCAGTCCGATGGGACAGGGGGCCAACTATCAGCCCCAGCATTTT.

This sequence joins TRBV18 and TRBJ2-7; D is uncertain. The CDR3 runs to 14 residues. The germline V gene has CDR1 KGHSH and CDR2 LQKENI. The V and J ends lost 3 bases and 0 bases respectively, with 9 bases between them. CDR3 region: CASSPSDSSYEQYF. In DNA form, the CDR3 reads TGTGCCAGCTCACCTTCTGATAGCTCCTACGAGCAGTACTTC.

V usage is TRBV5-6 and J usage is TRBJ2-7; D remains unclear. The CDR3 sequence is 15 residues long. V shed 5 bases and J shed 4 bases, with 19 bases lying between them. Germline CDR1 and CDR2: SGHDT and YYEEEE. CDR3 sequence reads: CASRAPVADVYEQYF. In DNA, the CDR3 is TGTGCCAGCAGGGCTCCGGTTGCGGATGTTTACGAGCAGTACTTC.